The 30 T cell receptor beta chains below all came from one sample that was sequenced in a study of early T cells in non-severe SARS-CoV-2 infection (dated by TCRdb to the early 2020s). The library was obtained by 5' RACE. Sequencing was carried out with a NextSeq 500. TCRdb reran the public reads through fastp at Q25 and MiXCR, keeping productive beta chains. Rows matching on CDR3 protein sequence are summarized as one entry with the most common DNA and genes. The table for this sample lists roughly 51,000 distinct CDR3 sequences; around 9.1% of them were counted only once. The ten largest clones capture roughly 8.3% of the sample. Specimen: whole blood. Receptor source: an adult who was a healthcare worker with PCR-confirmed SARS-CoV-2 infection or an uninfected control (not recorded which).

This clonotype was recorded many times. This rearrangement joins TRBV7-6 to TRBJ2-1; no clear D. This CDR3 contains 16 residues. CDR1 and CDR2 (germline): SGHVS, FNYEAQ. The V and J ends lost 4 bases and 0 bases respectively, with 13 bases between them. The CDR3 coding sequence is TGTGCCAGCAGCTCCGGAACTTCTTACTCCTACAATGAGCAGTTCTTC. Protein: CASSSGTSYSYNEQFF.

This clonotype was seen at least ten times. CDR3 region: CSATGLAVYEQYF. Written as DNA, the CDR3 is TGCAGCGCCACGGGACTAGCGGTTTACGAGCAGTACTTC. J is TRBJ2-7 and V is TRBV29-1; the match to TRBD2 covers 11 bases. The V and J ends lost 7 bases and 4 bases, in that order; junction bases with no gene match: 6. The CDR3 spans 13 residues. CDR1 is SQVTM and CDR2 is ANQGSEA in the germline V gene.

This clonotype was counted at least ten times. The V call is TRBV29-1, the J call TRBJ2-2; 8 bases fit TRBD1. The CDR3 totals 15 residues. Losses at the gene ends were 2 bases for V and 2 bases for J; bases not matched to a gene: 4. Germline assignment: CDR1 SQVTM and CDR2 ANQGSEA. CDR3 nucleotide sequence: TGCAGCGTTGAAACGGGACAGGTTAACACCGGGGAGCTGTTTTTT. As protein: CSVETGQVNTGELFF.

The V and J genes are TRBV27 and TRBJ2-3; D call uncertain. Germline assignment: CDR1 MNHEY and CDR2 SMNVEV (reference sequence). Trimming took off 3 bases at V and 0 bases at J, with 7 bases between the two ends. There are 14 residues in the CDR3. CDR3 loop: CASSFSGSTDTQYF. The CDR3 bases are TGTGCCAGCAGTTTCTCCGGGAGCACAGATACGCAGTATTTT.

This clonotype was picked up a small number of times. The rearrangement joins TRBV19 to TRBJ1-1; 7 bases line up with TRBD1. The CDR3 extends over 13 amino acids. J gave up 6 bases and V 6 bases, and 7 bases lay outside the gene matches. Germline loops: CDR1 LNHDA, CDR2 SQIVND (reference sequence). CDR3 sequence (DNA): TGTGCCAGTAGACTTGACAGGGCCGCTGAAGCTTTCTTT. It encodes CASRLDRAAEAFF.

This clonotype was found a few times. The rearrangement joins TRBV5-6 to TRBJ1-1; D is unresolved. This CDR3 region has 12 residues. Trimming left V 4 bases short and J 2 bases short, with 6 bases between. CDR1 and CDR2 from the germline V gene are SGHDT and YYEEEE. As DNA, the CDR3 is TGTGCCAGCAGCCGCGATAACACTGAAGCTTTCTTT. Encoded protein: CASSRDNTEAFF.

This clonotype was picked up a small number of times. This rearrangement joins TRBV2 to TRBJ2-7; D is uncertain. Per germline, CDR1 SNHLY and CDR2 FYNNEI. CDR3 size: 13 residues. V was pared by 7 bases and J by 2 bases, with 12 bases between. The CDR3 bases are TGTGCCAGCACCGGGTCTCCGACCTACGAGCAGTACTTC. This translates into CASTGSPTYEQYF.

This clonotype was observed many times. The gene calls are TRBV5-1 and TRBJ2-5; a weak D match, TRBD1 (6 bases). The CDR3 is made up of 16 amino acids. V lost 4 bases and J 2 bases, leaving 18 bases between the germline ends. Germline V gives CDR1 SGHRS, CDR2 YFSETQ. In DNA form, the CDR3 reads TGCGCCAGCAGCCACTACGGGACAAGAACGCAAGAGACCCAGTACTTC. It translates to CASSHYGTRTQETQYF.

Only a few counts were recorded for this clonotype. The J gene is TRBJ2-7, the V gene TRBV5-5; a possible D gene is TRBD1 (5 bases). Germline CDR1 is SGHKS and CDR2 is YYEKEE (reference sequence). The CDR3 sequence is 14 residues long. Trimming removed 2 bases at V and 1 base at J, with 10 bases between. The CDR3 reads CASSFGAGSYEQYF. CDR3 sequence (DNA): TGTGCCAGCAGCTTTGGGGCAGGGTCCTACGAGCAGTACTTC.

This clonotype showed up many times. The gene calls are TRBV5-4 and TRBJ2-6; no clear D gene. CDR3 length: 15 residues. Trimming removed 3 bases at V and 1 base at J, with 8 bases between. CDR1 and CDR2 from the germline V gene are SGHNT and YYREEE (reference sequence). CDR3 region: CASSSSRSGANVLTF. The CDR3 DNA reads as TGTGCCAGCAGCTCTTCCAGATCTGGGGCCAACGTCCTGACTTTC.

This clonotype was seen only a few times. The genes are TRBV12-3 or TRBV12-4 and TRBJ2-4; either TRBD1 or TRBD2 may supply D (5 bases each). Trimming cost V 6 bases and J 6 bases, with 15 bases left between them. This CDR3 is built from 14 residues. This chain's CDR3 is CASRGVTAINIQYF. The CDR3 DNA sequence: TGTGCCAGCAGGGGGGTTACAGCTATAAACATTCAGTACTTC.

A note on this clonotype: A junction boundary mismatches the germline segment, possibly from a read error. The chain couples TRBV5-4 to TRBJ1-3; D gene ambiguous. Germline V gene lookup returns CDR1 SGHNT and CDR2 YYREEE (reference sequence). This CDR3 comprises 15 residues. CDR3 coding DNA: TGTGCCAGCAGCTTGGGAGGGAATTCTGAAAACACCATATATTTT. Translated: CASSLGGNSENTIYF.

The sample holds many counts of this clonotype. This sequence joins TRBV28 and TRBJ1-4, with D unclear. V lost 8 bases and J 15 bases, leaving 13 bases between the germline ends. Germline CDR1 and CDR2: MDHEN and SYDVKM. The CDR3 contains 10 residues. The CDR3: CASGTRGLFF. CDR3 sequence (DNA): TGTGCCAGCGGAACCAGAGGATTGTTTTTT. Filled out from reference TRBV28 and TRBJ1-4, the complete variable domain reads DVKVTQSSRYLVKRTGEKVFLECVQDMDHENMFWYRQDPGLGLRLIYFSYDVKMKEKGDIPEGYSVSREKKERFSLILESASTNQTSMYLCASGTRGLFFGSGTQLSVL.

This clonotype came up many times. The chain employs TRBV3-1 and TRBJ2-1; TRBD1 matches 11 bases. This CDR3 has 15 amino acids. V lost 6 bases to trimming and J lost 8 bases; unmatched junction nucleotides: 9. Germline V gene data show CDR1 as LGHDT and CDR2 as YNNKEL (reference sequence). The chain's CDR3 is CASRDTGTGGYEQFF. In nucleotides, the CDR3 is TGTGCCAGCAGGGACACCGGGACAGGGGGTTATGAGCAGTTCTTC.

This chain joins TRBV12-3 or TRBV12-4 and TRBJ2-3; TRBD2 matches at 11 bases. The CDR3 contains 17 residues. Unmatched junction bases numbered 15, after V lost 7 bases and J lost 6 bases. The chain's CDR3 is CASTYGLAGFRVDTQYF. DNA of the CDR3: TGTGCCAGCACCTACGGACTAGCGGGCTTCAGAGTTGATACGCAGTATTTT.

This clonotype was seen a few times. The missing conserved phenylalanine or tryptophan at the end of this CDR3 makes a read error likely. Because the CDR3's place on the DNA is in doubt, the DNA is left out and the CDR3 is given as listed by TCRdb. The genes are TRBV9 and TRBJ2-1. Looked up from germline, CDR1 is SGDLS and CDR2 is YYNGEE. Counting both end residues, the CDR3 totals 9 amino acids. The CDR3 is CASSTGSYS.

At least ten counts were recorded for this clonotype. This chain joins TRBV20-1 and TRBJ2-6; D gene ambiguous. The germline gives CDR1 DFQATT, CDR2 SNEGSKA (reference sequence). Trimming left V 5 bases short and J 2 bases short, with 10 bases between. This CDR3 is built from 14 residues. The CDR3 region has the DNA TGCAGTGCTGTATCTAGTCCTGGGGCCAACGTCCTGACTTTC. Amino acids: CSAVSSPGANVLTF.

The sample holds many counts of this clonotype. The chain recombines TRBV21-1 with TRBJ2-7; the table's D gene call, TRBD1, was not cross checked with the DNA. TRBV21-1 is an annotated pseudogene. This CDR3 has 15 residues. The CDR3 region has the DNA TGTGCCAGCAGCATCCGACAGGTCCGCAACTACGAGCAGTACTTC. The encoded protein is CASSIRQVRNYEQYF.

The chain joins TRBV7-2 to TRBJ1-5, with 7 bases aligning to TRBD1. With 6 bases clipped from V and 0 bases from J, the junction kept 5 bases outside the gene matches. This CDR3 is 15 amino acids long. Germline V lookup: CDR1 SGHTA, CDR2 FQGNSA. This CDR3 reads CASRYRGLSNQPQHF. The CDR3 DNA is TGTGCCAGCAGGTACAGGGGACTTAGCAATCAGCCCCAGCATTTT.

In its sample, this clonotype was seen many times. The chain employs TRBV18 and TRBJ2-7; either TRBD1 or TRBD2 may fit D (6 bases each). V was clipped by 1 base and J by 5 bases, with 18 bases between them. CDR1 KGHSH and CDR2 LQKENI come from the germline V gene. CDR3 length: 16 amino acids. Here the CDR3 reads CASSPLLGAGGNEQYF. CDR3 nucleotide sequence: TGTGCCAGCTCACCACTCCTGGGGGCTGGCGGGAACGAGCAGTACTTC.

This clonotype was counted at least ten times. The gene calls are TRBV7-2 and TRBJ2-3, with 14 nucleotides matching TRBD2. CDR1 is SGHTA, CDR2 FQGNSA, per germline. J gave up 4 bases and V 5 bases, and 5 bases lay outside the gene matches. The CDR3 totals 16 residues. The CDR3 protein is CASSTRLAGGPDTQYF. The CDR3 DNA sequence: TGTGCCAGCAGCACCCGACTAGCGGGAGGGCCAGATACGCAGTATTTT.

This clonotype was seen many times. The rearrangement joins TRBV7-2 to TRBJ1-5, with 8 bases aligning to TRBD1. V shed 5 bases and J 1 base; nucleotides not matched to a gene: 7. Germline assignment: CDR1 SGHTA and CDR2 FQGNSA. This CDR3 has 16 amino acids. CDR3 coding DNA: TGTGCCAGCAGCCCTCAACAGGGGGTAAGCAATCAGCCCCAGCATTTT. This codes for CASSPQQGVSNQPQHF.

The chain employs TRBV29-1 and TRBJ1-1; D gene unclear. Germline assignment: CDR1 SQVTM and CDR2 ANQGSEA. V dropped 5 bases and J dropped 1 base, with 8 bases sitting between them. The CDR3 consists of 12 residues. The CDR3 coding sequence is TGCAGCGTTCATACGAAGAACACTGAAGCTTTCTTT. It specifies CSVHTKNTEAFF.

This clonotype was seen more than once but under ten times. This chain joins TRBV10-3 and TRBJ2-1; 7 bases align to TRBD2. After removal of 0 bases from V and 3 bases from J, the junction contained 2 bases not matched to a gene. Looked up from germline, CDR1 is ENHRY and CDR2 is SYGVKD. CDR3 length: 15 residues. The CDR3 DNA is TGTGCCATCAGTGAGTCGGGGGGGGTCTACAATGAGCAGTTCTTC. Protein: CAISESGGVYNEQFF.

The V and J genes are TRBV20-1 and TRBJ2-2; 10 bases match TRBD2. Germline V gene sequence: CDR1 DFQATT, CDR2 SNEGSKA (reference sequence). V lost 0 bases and J lost 6; bases outside the gene matches: 7. The CDR3 contains 16 residues. In nucleotides, the CDR3 is TGCAGTGCTAGAGATCAAACTAGCGGGACGGCCGGGGAGCTGTTTTTT. Its protein is CSARDQTSGTAGELFF.

The sample holds a few counts of this clonotype. The chain employs TRBV20-1 and TRBJ1-1; a weak D match, TRBD1 (5 bases). Trimming left V 2 bases short and J 0 bases short, with 13 bases between. Germline V CDR1 and CDR2: DFQATT, SNEGSKA (reference sequence). The CDR3 consists of 15 residues. The CDR3 spells CSARPIGEVNTEAFF. The CDR3 DNA reads TGCAGTGCTAGACCAATAGGGGAGGTGAACACTGAAGCTTTCTTT.

This chain uses TRBV6-1 with TRBJ1-2, with D unclear. This CDR3 has 17 amino acids. Per germline, CDR1 MNHNS and CDR2 SASEGT. Trimming pared 7 bases from V and 1 base from J, leaving 22 bases between. The CDR3, as DNA: TGTGCCAGCACTTATGTCGTCCCAGGCCGAAGTAACTATGGCTACACCTTC. Translated, it gives CASTYVVPGRSNYGYTF.

The rearrangement joins TRBV12-3 or TRBV12-4 to TRBJ2-1; no firm D call. The V end lost 8 bases, the J end lost 0 bases, and 2 bases lay between the germline ends. The CDR3 contains 11 residues. This CDR3 reads CASLSYNEQFF. The CDR3 nucleotides are TGTGCCAGCCTCTCCTACAATGAGCAGTTCTTC.

This clonotype was detected a few times. The J gene is TRBJ2-5, the V gene TRBV4-1; 7 bases are shared with TRBD1. Germline values: CDR1 MGHRA, CDR2 YSYEKL. The CDR3 runs 16 residues. V gave up 4 bases and J gave up 4 bases; unmatched junction bases: 12. The CDR3: CASSRGRGQVTETQYF. In nucleotides, the CDR3 is TGCGCCAGCAGCCGAGGGAGAGGACAGGTAACAGAGACCCAGTACTTC.

The gene calls are TRBV27 and TRBJ2-1; D is ambiguous. This CDR3 is 14 amino acids long. The germline V gene encodes CDR1 MNHEY and CDR2 SMNVEV (reference sequence). Between the trimmed V and J ends, which lost 9 bases and 5 bases, there was a span of 17 bases. CDR3 sequence: CARIRDLTHNEQFF. The DNA of the CDR3 is TGTGCCAGGATACGAGACTTAACCCACAATGAGCAGTTCTTC.